This entry concerns a single TCR beta chain. Its antigen is unidentified. This sample is part of a study of CD8+ T cells in alopecia areata. Study-wide background: Treated individuals took tofacitinib by mouth, 5 to 10 mg twice daily. Affected scalp percentage gauged treated patients' severity.

Documented treatment: oral pan-JAK inhibitor, 5-10 mg twice daily. Isolated RNA was reverse transcribed into cDNA used as the sequencing template. Measured with immunoSEQ multiplex PCR; TCRdb has only the in-frame clones, and not every one. The sample holds about 210,000 clones; roughly two fifths are singletons and the top ten take 0.48%. Study observations and caveats: Researchers report lesional scalp, most notably alopecia totalis/universalis, outstripped normal scalp in clonality.

The sequence was obtained from a human donor with alopecia areata. This sample comprised CD4+ T cells sorted from blood, obtained around week 30, from a patient treated with tofacitinib.

CDR3 sequence (DNA): TGTGCCAGCAGAGTAAGACGGAACACTGAAGCTTTCTTT. Encoded protein: CASRVRRNTEAFF. The chain has TRBV6-5 and TRBJ1-1; D unclear. Trimming removed 6 bases at V and 1 base at J, with 9 bases between. Germline assignment: CDR1 MNHEY and CDR2 SVGAGI. This CDR3 is built from 13 residues.